This TCR beta chain was sequenced during a study of spatial heterogeneity in lung cancer. Study at large: The mean occurrence of each unique TCR and UMI combination in raw reads exceeded 9.5. Study-wide points: Tumor TCRs that were ubiquitous and expanded showed up in blood more at resection than follow-up.

This sample's time point: sample taken at primary tumor resection. Unsorted tumor, nontumor lung tissue or cryopreserved PBMC supplied the whole RNA. Samples came from approximately 65 TRACERx patients with untreated early-stage lung cancer. This clonotype was found a few times. What it binds is unknown. The germline V gene encodes CDR1 SEHNR and CDR2 FQNEAQ (reference sequence). V dropped 3 bases and J dropped 2; count of bases not matched to a gene: 1. The CDR3 is made up of 14 amino acids. One entry per CDR3 protein results from TCRdb running MiXCR on the 5' RACE reads. This table holds some 85,000 distinct CDR3 sequences, about 20% found once.

Sequencing used PBMCs, obtained at surgery. The chain combines TRBV7-9 with TRBJ2-5, with TRBD2 matching 9 bases. The clonotype originates from a male donor with early-stage non-small cell lung cancer. The DNA of the CDR3 is TGTGCCAGCAGCTTGACTAGCGGACAAGAGACCCAGTACTTC. The encoded protein is CASSLTSGQETQYF.